The 29 T cell receptor beta chains below were found in one sample sequenced in a study of blood T cell repertoires in COVID-19. Libraries were prepared by immunoSEQ multiplex PCR; TCRdb keeps only in-frame clonotypes and omits some of them. The sample consists of about 70,000 clones, around 86% of them appearing once. Sequences were obtained from peripheral blood. All receptors derive from a man between 70 and 80 years old with active COVID-19.

This chain links TRBV29-1 with TRBJ1-2; TRBD1 might be the D (6 bases). Looked up from germline, CDR1 is SQVTM and CDR2 is ANQGSEA. V lost 4 bases, J lost 7 bases, and 16 bases lay in between. The CDR3 contains 13 residues. CDR3 protein: CSVAGHGPTGYTF. Here the CDR3 DNA reads TGCAGCGTTGCGGGACACGGGCCGACTGGCTACACCTTC.

The chain joins TRBV3-1 (or the pseudogene TRBV3-2) to TRBJ2-1; 9 nucleotides match TRBD2. Germline V gives CDR1 LGHDT, CDR2 YNNKEL (reference sequence). The V gene end was trimmed by 4 bases and the J gene end by 6 bases; junction bases not matched to a gene: 7. The CDR3 loop spans 15 amino acids. This CDR3 is CASSRSGTSLNEQFF. In nucleotides, the CDR3 is TGTGCCAGCAGCCGCTCCGGGACTAGCCTCAATGAGCAGTTCTTC.

The V call is TRBV7-9, the J call TRBJ2-2; D is uncertain. CDR1 is SEHNR and CDR2 is FQNEAQ in the germline V gene (reference sequence). The CDR3 has 14 residues. Trimming pared 1 base from V and 3 bases from J, leaving 6 bases between. CDR3 DNA: TGTGCCAGCAGCTTAGTTCAGTACACCGGGGAGCTGTTTTTT. Protein product: CASSLVQYTGELFF. The entire variable domain, with the rest obtained from reference TRBV7-9 and TRBJ2-2, is as follows: DTGVSQNPRHKITKRGQNVTFRCDPISEHNRLYWYRQTLGQGPEFLTYFQNEAQLEKSRLLSDRFSAERPKGSFSTLEIQRTEQGDSAMYLCASSLVQYTGELFFGEGSRLTVL.

This clone appeared a single time. This rearrangement joins TRBV7-2 to TRBJ1-1, with D possibly TRBD1 on 5 matching bases. V was shortened by 5 bases and J by 4 bases, with 14 bases between the two germline ends. This CDR3 contains 14 residues. Germline V CDR1 and CDR2: SGHTA, FQGNSA. The CDR3 DNA is TGTGCCAGCAGCCCGGGGGGGGTGGGCACTGAAGCTTTCTTT. Translating gives CASSPGGVGTEAFF.

The chain couples TRBV27 to TRBJ1-1, with D maybe TRBD1 (6 bases). Trimming shortened V by 5 bases and J by 3 bases, and 13 bases separated the two germline ends. This CDR3 has 14 amino acids. CDR1 and CDR2 from the germline V gene are MNHEY and SMNVEV (reference sequence). This chain's CDR3 is CASSHRERDTEAFF. The CDR3 DNA follows: TGTGCCAGCAGTCACAGGGAGAGAGACACTGAAGCTTTCTTT.

This clone has just one count. The V call is TRBV11-3, the J call TRBJ1-1; D remains unclear. Germline CDR1 SGHNT, CDR2 YENEEA. Between the trimmed V and J ends, which lost 2 bases and 5 bases, there was a span of 9 bases. CDR3 length: 13 residues. CDR3 sequence: CASSLNFGTEAFF. The CDR3 DNA follows: TGTGCCAGCAGCTTAAATTTCGGGACTGAAGCTTTCTTT. The whole variable domain, filled in from reference TRBV11-3 and TRBJ1-1, reads EAGVVQSPRYKIIEKKQPVAFWCNPISGHNTLYWYLQNLGQGPELLIRYENEEAVDDSQLPKDRFSAERLKGVDSTLKIQPAELGDSAVYLCASSLNFGTEAFFGQGTRLTVV.

As concerns this clone: Other DNA sequences in this specimen translate into the identical CDR3. The rearrangement links TRBV5-4 to TRBJ2-7; TRBD1 might be the D (5 bases). This CDR3 spans 12 amino acids. V was pared by 3 bases and J by 4 bases, with 8 bases between. Germline V gene lookup returns CDR1 SGHNT and CDR2 YYREEE (reference sequence). The CDR3 reads CASSSPGYEQYF. The DNA of the CDR3 is TGTGCCAGCAGCTCCCCAGGGTACGAGCAGTACTTC.

This chain uses TRBV5-5 with TRBJ2-1; D possibly corresponds to TRBD2 (6 bases). In germline, CDR1 is SGHKS, CDR2 YYEKEE (reference sequence). Trimming cost V 3 bases and J 3 bases, with 13 bases left between them. The CDR3 contains 15 residues. The CDR3 reads CASSSGTLHYNEQFF. The CDR3 DNA reads TGTGCCAGCAGCTCCGGGACTCTACACTACAATGAGCAGTTCTTC.

V gene TRBV28 combines with J gene TRBJ2-5; 7 bases align to TRBD1. The CDR3 loop spans 14 amino acids. Germline V gene sequence: CDR1 MDHEN, CDR2 SYDVKM. V trimming: 6 bases; J trimming: 5 bases; junction bases outside the gene matches: 9. The CDR3 here is CASSRRGLGETQYF. CDR3 DNA: TGTGCCAGCAGCCGAAGGGGGCTTGGGGAGACCCAGTACTTC.

This clone was counted a single time. The genes are TRBV6-2 or TRBV6-3 and TRBJ2-1, with D hard to call. The CDR3 sequence is 15 residues long. Germline V gene lookup returns CDR1 MNHEY and CDR2 SVGEGT. The ends were cut back, 4 bases at V and 2 bases at J, with 12 bases in the middle. The CDR3 loop reads CASSLVGRAYNEQFF. Here the CDR3 DNA reads TGTGCCAGCAGTTTGGTGGGCCGCGCCTACAATGAGCAGTTCTTC.

This clone was counted once. The rearrangement links TRBV5-8 to TRBJ2-3, with D possibly matching TRBD1 (5 bases). Germline V gives CDR1 SGHTS, CDR2 YDEGEE. This CDR3 spans 13 amino acids. V was clipped by 4 bases and J by 5 bases, with 11 bases between them. CDR3 sequence: CASSLQRGDTQYF. The DNA for the CDR3 is TGTGCCAGCAGCCTCCAAAGGGGAGATACGCAGTATTTT.

Only a few counts were recorded for this clone. The CDR3 protein is CASSQGGNQPQHF. The CDR3 region has the DNA TGTGCCAGCAGCCAAGGAGGAAATCAGCCCCAGCATTTT. V gene TRBV3-1 (or the pseudogene TRBV3-2) combines with J gene TRBJ1-5; no definite D call. The germline CDR1 and CDR2 sequences are LGHDT and YNNKEL (reference sequence). This CDR3 is built from 13 residues. V dropped 1 base and J dropped 4 bases, with 5 bases sitting between them.

The rearrangement joins TRBV5-1 to TRBJ2-1, with TRBD2 identical over 12 bases. The CDR3 has 15 amino acids. Germline assignment: CDR1 SGHRS and CDR2 YFSETQ. The V segment lost 4 bases and the J segment 4 bases; nucleotides outside the gene matches: 3. The CDR3 DNA reads as TGCGCCAGCAGCCGACTAGCGGGAGAGTACAATGAGCAGTTCTTC. It encodes CASSRLAGEYNEQFF.

The rearrangement joins TRBV9 to TRBJ2-2; TRBD2 might be the D (7 bases). Trimming cost V 0 bases and J 2 bases, with 14 bases left between them. CDR1 is SGDLS and CDR2 is YYNGEE in the germline V gene. CDR3 length: 17 amino acids. CDR3 coding DNA: TGTGCCAGCAGCGTAGGGGGGGGACACCCCAACACCGGGGAGCTGTTTTTT. Translation: CASSVGGGHPNTGELFF.

V is TRBV21-1 and J is TRBJ1-6. TRBV21-1 is labeled a pseudogene. CDR3 length: 12 amino acids. Written as DNA, the CDR3 is TGTGCCAGCAGCAAAGGGGGGGCACCCCTCCACTTT. Protein sequence: CASSKGGAPLHF.

J is TRBJ1-1 and V is TRBV14; the D gene is possibly TRBD1 (6 bases). In germline, CDR1 is SGHDN, CDR2 FVKESK. The ends were cut back, 4 bases at V and 0 bases at J, with 12 bases in the middle. The CDR3 totals 15 residues. CDR3 region: CASSPQTGMNTEAFF. CDR3 coding DNA: TGTGCCAGCAGCCCCCAGACAGGTATGAACACTGAAGCTTTCTTT.

This chain uses TRBV4-2 with TRBJ2-7, with D perhaps TRBD2 (5 bases). The CDR3 is 14 amino acids. CDR1 and CDR2 (germline): LGHNA, YNFKEQ. Trimming cost V 1 base and J 4 bases, with 11 bases left between them. CDR3 sequence (DNA): TGTGCCAGCAGCCAAGGGACTGTTGCGTACGAGCAGTACTTC. It encodes CASSQGTVAYEQYF.

The gene calls are TRBV11-3 and TRBJ1-1; possible D gene TRBD1, 6 bases. Germline loops: CDR1 SGHNT, CDR2 YENEEA. V lost 5 bases to trimming and J lost 11 bases, with 18 bases between them. The CDR3 sequence is 13 residues long. CDR3 DNA: TGTGCCAGCAGCCGGGGGGCAGGGCGGTGGGCTTTCTTT. Translating gives CASSRGAGRWAFF.

The CDR3 DNA sequence: TGTGCCAGCAGGGATAGGGGCACTAATGGCTACACCTTC. This translates into CASRDRGTNGYTF. V and J are TRBV28 and TRBJ1-2, with D possibly being TRBD1 (5 bases). The V gene lost 6 bases and the J gene lost 6 bases, with 14 bases spanning the gap. Germline lookup yields CDR1 MDHEN and CDR2 SYDVKM. CDR3 length: 13 amino acids.

The CDR3, as DNA: TGCAGCGCCCGACGGGGGGAGGGAGACTACAATGAGCAGTTCTTC. The encoded protein is CSARRGEGDYNEQFF. The rearrangement uses TRBV29-1 and TRBJ2-1, with 7 bases matching TRBD2. Germline CDR1 SQVTM, CDR2 ANQGSEA. The CDR3 has 15 amino acids. V was pared by 7 bases and J by 3 bases, with 12 bases of the junction left unmatched.

The rearrangement joins TRBV11-1 to TRBJ2-1, with D hard to call. Trimming pared 5 bases from V and 12 bases from J, leaving 11 bases between. This CDR3 is built from 11 residues. Germline CDR1 reads SGHAT; CDR2 reads FQDESV (reference sequence). The CDR3: CASSPGSGQFF. Written as DNA, the CDR3 is TGTGCCAGCAGCCCCGGGTCGGGGCAGTTCTTC.

The chain joins TRBV3-1 (or the pseudogene TRBV3-2) to TRBJ2-5; D not resolved. Germline V gene sequence: CDR1 LGHDT, CDR2 YNNKEL (reference sequence). This CDR3 has 16 amino acids. Trimming stripped 0 bases from V and 5 bases from J, with 16 bases between. CDR3 sequence: CASSQDRVAGWETQYF. The CDR3 region has the DNA TGTGCCAGCAGCCAAGATCGGGTAGCCGGGTGGGAGACCCAGTACTTC.

This clone was observed once. The chain uses TRBV5-4 and TRBJ2-3; D possibly corresponds to TRBD2 (5 bases). Germline CDR1 and CDR2: SGHNT and YYREEE (reference sequence). V gave up 4 bases and J gave up 3 bases, with 9 bases separating them. The CDR3 sequence is 13 residues long. CDR3 loop: CASSPGMTDTQYF. The CDR3 DNA is TGTGCCAGCAGCCCGGGGATGACAGATACGCAGTATTTT.

As for this clone: Other DNA sequences in this specimen translate into the identical CDR3. V and J are TRBV4-3 and TRBJ1-3; D remains ambiguous. The CDR3 runs to 14 residues. Germline assignment: CDR1 LGHNA and CDR2 YSLEER. Trimming stripped 1 base from V and 0 bases from J, with 4 bases between. CDR3: CASSQGDSGNTIYF. CDR3 nucleotides: TGCGCCAGCAGCCAAGGAGACTCTGGAAACACCATATATTTT.

The rearrangement joins TRBV14 to TRBJ2-5; D possibly corresponds to TRBD2 (6 bases). Germline loops: CDR1 SGHDN, CDR2 FVKESK. CDR3 length equals 13 residues. Trimming shortened V by 4 bases and J by 3 bases, and 9 bases separated the two germline ends. Here the CDR3 reads CASSLGGKETQYF. The CDR3 nucleotides are TGTGCCAGCAGCCTCGGAGGGAAAGAGACCCAGTACTTC.

This clone has only a few counts. The rearrangement uses TRBV9 and TRBJ2-7, with TRBD2 matching 11 bases. V was pared by 4 bases and J by 6 bases, with 6 bases of the junction left unmatched. The CDR3 sequence is 14 residues long. Germline V gives CDR1 SGDLS, CDR2 YYNGEE. CDR3: CASSRSGRVGEQYF. In nucleotides, the CDR3 is TGTGCCAGCAGCCGTAGCGGGAGGGTTGGCGAGCAGTACTTC.

This chain connects TRBV15 to TRBJ2-4; D might be TRBD1 (6 bases). Germline CDR1 is LNHNV and CDR2 is YYDKDF (reference sequence). This CDR3 spans 16 amino acids. Trimming cost V 5 bases and J 3 bases, with 17 bases left between them. Here the CDR3 reads CATSQRGRGGKNIQYF. In DNA form, the CDR3 reads TGTGCCACCAGCCAAAGGGGCAGGGGTGGCAAAAACATTCAGTACTTC.

In its sample, this clone was seen once. The rearrangement joins TRBV9 to TRBJ1-3; TRBD1 matches at 7 bases. V shed 4 bases and J 0 bases; nucleotides not matched to a gene: 4. The CDR3 has 15 residues. In germline, CDR1 is SGDLS, CDR2 YYNGEE. The CDR3 nucleotides are TGTGCCAGCAGCCCACGACAGGGCTCTGGAAACACCATATATTTT. It translates to CASSPRQGSGNTIYF.

The V and J genes are TRBV11-2 and TRBJ2-2, with D hard to call. Looked up from germline, CDR1 is SGHAT and CDR2 is FQNNGV. Trimming pared 4 bases from V and 6 bases from J, leaving 6 bases between. The CDR3 covers 12 residues. The CDR3 DNA sequence: TGTGCCAGCAGCTCCGGGTCCGGGGAGCTGTTTTTT. Translation gives CASSSGSGELFF.